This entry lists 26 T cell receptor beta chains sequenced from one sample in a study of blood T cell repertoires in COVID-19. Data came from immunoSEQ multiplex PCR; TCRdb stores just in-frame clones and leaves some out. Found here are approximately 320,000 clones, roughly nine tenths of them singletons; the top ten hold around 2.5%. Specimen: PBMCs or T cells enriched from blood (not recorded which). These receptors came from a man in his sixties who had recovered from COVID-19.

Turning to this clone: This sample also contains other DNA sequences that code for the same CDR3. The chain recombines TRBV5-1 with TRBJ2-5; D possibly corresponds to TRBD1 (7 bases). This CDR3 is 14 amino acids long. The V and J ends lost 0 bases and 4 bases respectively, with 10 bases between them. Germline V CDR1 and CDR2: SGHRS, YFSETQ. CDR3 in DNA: TGCGCCAGCAGCTTGGGACAGGGAGGAGAGACCCAGTACTTC. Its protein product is CASSLGQGGETQYF.

CDR3 in amino acids: CSAPQPGGFSYEQYF. In DNA form, the CDR3 reads TGCAGCGCCCCCCAGCCGGGGGGATTTTCCTACGAGCAGTACTTC. This sequence joins TRBV29-1 and TRBJ2-7; 7 bases map to TRBD2. This CDR3 has 15 residues. The V segment lost 7 bases and the J segment 1 base; nucleotides outside the gene matches: 13. Germline V CDR1 and CDR2: SQVTM, ANQGSEA.

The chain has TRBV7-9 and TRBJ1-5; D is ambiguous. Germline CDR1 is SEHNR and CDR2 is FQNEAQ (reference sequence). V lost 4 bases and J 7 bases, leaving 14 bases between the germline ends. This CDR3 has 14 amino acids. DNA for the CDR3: TGTGCCAGCAGCTCGGGGAGGGTAGGGCAGCCCCAGCATTTT. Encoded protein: CASSSGRVGQPQHF.

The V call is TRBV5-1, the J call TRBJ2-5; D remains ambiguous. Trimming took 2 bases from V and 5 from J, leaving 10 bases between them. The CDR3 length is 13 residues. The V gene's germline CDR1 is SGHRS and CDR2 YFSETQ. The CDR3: CASSFPESETQYF. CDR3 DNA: TGCGCCAGCAGCTTTCCTGAGTCGGAGACCCAGTACTTC.

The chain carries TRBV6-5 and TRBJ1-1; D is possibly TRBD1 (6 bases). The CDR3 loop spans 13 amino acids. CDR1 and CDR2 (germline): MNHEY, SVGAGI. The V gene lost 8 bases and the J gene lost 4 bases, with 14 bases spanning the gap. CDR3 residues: CASRAGAFTEAFF. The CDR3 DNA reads TGTGCCAGCCGGGCGGGGGCGTTCACTGAAGCTTTCTTT.

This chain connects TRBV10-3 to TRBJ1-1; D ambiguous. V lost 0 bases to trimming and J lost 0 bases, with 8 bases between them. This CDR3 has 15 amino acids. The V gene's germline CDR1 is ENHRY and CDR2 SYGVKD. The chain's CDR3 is CAISESRPMNTEAFF. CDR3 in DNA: TGTGCCATCAGTGAGTCGCGGCCGATGAACACTGAAGCTTTCTTT.

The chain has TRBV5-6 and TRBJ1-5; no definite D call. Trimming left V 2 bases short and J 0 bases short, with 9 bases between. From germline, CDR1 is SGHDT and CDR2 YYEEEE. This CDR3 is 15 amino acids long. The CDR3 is CASSFAASSNQPQHF. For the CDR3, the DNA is TGTGCCAGCAGCTTTGCGGCATCTAGCAATCAGCCCCAGCATTTT.

The CDR3 bases are TGTGCCAGAACTAGGGAGACTAATCAGCCCCAGCATTTT. This codes for CARTRETNQPQHF. The rearrangement joins TRBV5-3 to TRBJ1-5; no reliable D call. TRBV5-3 carries the ORF label, with uncertain function. The V gene lost 6 bases and the J gene lost 4 bases, with 11 bases spanning the gap. CDR3 size: 13 residues.

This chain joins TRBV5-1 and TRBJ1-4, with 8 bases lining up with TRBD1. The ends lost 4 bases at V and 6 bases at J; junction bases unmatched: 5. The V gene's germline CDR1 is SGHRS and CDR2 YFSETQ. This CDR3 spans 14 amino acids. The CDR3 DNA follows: TGCGCCAGCAGCGGAGGGACAGGTGATGAAAAACTGTTTTTT. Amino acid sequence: CASSGGTGDEKLFF.

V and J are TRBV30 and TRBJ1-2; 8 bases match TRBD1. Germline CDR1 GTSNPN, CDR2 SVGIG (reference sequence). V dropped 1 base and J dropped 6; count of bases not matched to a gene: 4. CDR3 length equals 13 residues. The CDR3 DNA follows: TGTGCCTGGAGTGCAGGGGGCGGTAATGGCTACACCTTC. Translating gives CAWSAGGGNGYTF.

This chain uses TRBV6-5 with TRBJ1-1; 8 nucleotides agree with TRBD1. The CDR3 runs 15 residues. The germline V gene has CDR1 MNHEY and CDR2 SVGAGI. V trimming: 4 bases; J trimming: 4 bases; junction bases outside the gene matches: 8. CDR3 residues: CASSSTGGGGTEAFF. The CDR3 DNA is TGTGCCAGCAGTTCAACAGGGGGAGGCGGCACTGAAGCTTTCTTT.

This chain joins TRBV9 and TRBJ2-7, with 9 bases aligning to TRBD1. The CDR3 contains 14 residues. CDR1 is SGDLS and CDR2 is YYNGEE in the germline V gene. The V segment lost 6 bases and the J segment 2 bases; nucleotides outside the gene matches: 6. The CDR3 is CASTRDRDPYEQYF. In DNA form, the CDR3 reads TGTGCCAGCACCCGGGACAGGGACCCCTACGAGCAGTACTTC.

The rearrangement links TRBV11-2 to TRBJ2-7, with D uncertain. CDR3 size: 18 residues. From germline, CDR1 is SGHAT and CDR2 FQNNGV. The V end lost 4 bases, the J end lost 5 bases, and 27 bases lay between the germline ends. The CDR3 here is CASSSEWSRGFGRNEQYF. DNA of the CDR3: TGTGCCAGCAGCTCGGAGTGGAGCCGAGGATTTGGTCGGAACGAGCAGTACTTC.

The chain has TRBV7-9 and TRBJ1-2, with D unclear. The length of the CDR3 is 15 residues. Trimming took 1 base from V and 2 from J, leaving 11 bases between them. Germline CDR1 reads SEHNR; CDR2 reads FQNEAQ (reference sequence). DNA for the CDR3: TGTGCCAGCAGCTTAGAAGCACTTCGGAACTATGGCTACACCTTC. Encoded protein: CASSLEALRNYGYTF.

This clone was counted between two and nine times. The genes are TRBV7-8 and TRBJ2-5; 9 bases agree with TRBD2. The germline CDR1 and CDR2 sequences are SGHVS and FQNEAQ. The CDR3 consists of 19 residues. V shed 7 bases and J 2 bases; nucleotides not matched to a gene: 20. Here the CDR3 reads CASNYEWSSGEPLQETQYF. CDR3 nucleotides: TGTGCCAGCAACTATGAGTGGTCTAGCGGGGAGCCACTACAAGAGACCCAGTACTTC.

The CDR3 sequence: CASGRQGGYGYTF. CDR3 sequence (DNA): TGTGCCAGCGGAAGACAGGGAGGCTATGGCTACACCTTC. The gene calls are TRBV3-1 (or the pseudogene TRBV3-2) and TRBJ1-2; TRBD1 agrees at 7 bases. This CDR3 is built from 13 residues. The germline V gene encodes CDR1 LGHDT and CDR2 YNNKEL (reference sequence). The ends lost 8 bases at V and 4 bases at J; junction bases unmatched: 7.

CDR3: CASSFWGLNTGELFF. In nucleotides, the CDR3 is TGTGCCAGCAGCTTCTGGGGGCTGAACACCGGGGAGCTGTTTTTT. The chain is built from TRBV7-9 and TRBJ2-2; D might be TRBD1 (6 bases). This CDR3 has 15 residues. Germline assignment: CDR1 SEHNR and CDR2 FQNEAQ (reference sequence). V was shortened by 3 bases and J by 1 base, with 9 bases between the two germline ends.

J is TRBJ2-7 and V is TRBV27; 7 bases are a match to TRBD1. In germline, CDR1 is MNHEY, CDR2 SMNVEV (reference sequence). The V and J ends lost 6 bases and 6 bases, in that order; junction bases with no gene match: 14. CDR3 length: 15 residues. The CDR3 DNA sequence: TGTGCCAGCAGCTATACGGCAGGGGGTGGGCTCGAGCAGTACTTC. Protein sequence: CASSYTAGGGLEQYF.

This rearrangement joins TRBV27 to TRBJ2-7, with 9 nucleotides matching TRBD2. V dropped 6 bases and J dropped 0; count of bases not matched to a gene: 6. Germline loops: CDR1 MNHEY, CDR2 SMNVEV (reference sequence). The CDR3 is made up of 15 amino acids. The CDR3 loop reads CASSNGLASSYEQYF. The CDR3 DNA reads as TGTGCCAGCAGCAATGGACTAGCGAGCTCCTACGAGCAGTACTTC.

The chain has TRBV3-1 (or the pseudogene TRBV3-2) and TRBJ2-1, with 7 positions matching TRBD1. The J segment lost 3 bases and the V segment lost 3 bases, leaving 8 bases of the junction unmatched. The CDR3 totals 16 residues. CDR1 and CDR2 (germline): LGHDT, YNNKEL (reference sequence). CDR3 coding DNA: TGTGCCAGCAGCCAGACCAGACAGGGATACTACAATGAGCAGTTCTTC. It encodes CASSQTRQGYYNEQFF.

CDR3 residues: CASSLSLQETQYF. CDR3 sequence (DNA): TGTGCCAGCAGCCTTAGTCTTCAAGAGACCCAGTACTTC. This sequence joins TRBV11-3 and TRBJ2-5, with D hard to call. The germline V and J ends were trimmed by 5 bases and 2 bases, with 9 bases remaining between them. The CDR3 spans 13 residues. CDR1 is SGHNT and CDR2 is YENEEA in the germline V gene. Based on the CDR3 plus reference TRBV11-3 and TRBJ2-5, the full variable domain is EAGVVQSPRYKIIEKKQPVAFWCNPISGHNTLYWYLQNLGQGPELLIRYENEEAVDDSQLPKDRFSAERLKGVDSTLKIQPAELGDSAVYLCASSLSLQETQYFGPGTRLLVL.

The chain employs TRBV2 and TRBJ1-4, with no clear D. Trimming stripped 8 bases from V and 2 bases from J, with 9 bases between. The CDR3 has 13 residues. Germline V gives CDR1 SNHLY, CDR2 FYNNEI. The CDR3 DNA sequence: TGTGCCAGCTTAGAGGAGACTAATGAAAAACTGTTTTTT. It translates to CASLEETNEKLFF.

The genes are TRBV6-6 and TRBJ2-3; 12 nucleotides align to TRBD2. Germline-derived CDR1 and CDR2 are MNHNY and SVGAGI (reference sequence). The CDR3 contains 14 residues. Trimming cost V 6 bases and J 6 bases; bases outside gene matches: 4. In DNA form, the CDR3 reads TGTGCCAGCAGCTCTAGCGGGGGGGCTGATACGCAGTATTTT. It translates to CASSSSGGADTQYF.

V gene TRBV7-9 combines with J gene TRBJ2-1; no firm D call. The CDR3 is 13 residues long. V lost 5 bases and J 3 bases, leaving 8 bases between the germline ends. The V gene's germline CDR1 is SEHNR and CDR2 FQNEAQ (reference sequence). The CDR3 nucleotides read TGTGCCAGCAGCCCCATCGGCTACAATGAGCAGTTCTTC. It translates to CASSPIGYNEQFF.

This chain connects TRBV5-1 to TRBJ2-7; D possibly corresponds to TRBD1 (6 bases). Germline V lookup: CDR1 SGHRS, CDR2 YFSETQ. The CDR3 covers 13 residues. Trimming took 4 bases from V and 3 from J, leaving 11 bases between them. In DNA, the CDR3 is TGCGCCAGCAGCATAGACAGGATCTACGAGCAGTACTTC. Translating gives CASSIDRIYEQYF.

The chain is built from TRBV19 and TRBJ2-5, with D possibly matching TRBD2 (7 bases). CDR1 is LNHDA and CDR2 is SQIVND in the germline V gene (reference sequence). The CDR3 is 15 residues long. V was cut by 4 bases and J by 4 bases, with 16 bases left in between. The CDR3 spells CASSTGGSILETQYF. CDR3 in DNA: TGTGCCAGTAGTACGGGGGGCTCTATTCTAGAGACCCAGTACTTC.